Below are 8 T cell receptor beta chains sequenced from a single sample in a study of OX40 agonist ivuxolimab in advanced cancers. The data were produced by immunoSEQ multiplex PCR, yet TCRdb's version contains in-frame clones alone and is incomplete. Among roughly 71,000 clones listed, 88% were seen once. The sequences come from CD4+ or CD8+ T cells sorted from blood, collected in a trial of the OX40 agonist ivuxolimab. The source is an adult with an advanced solid tumor such as melanoma, head and neck, liver or kidney cancer.

This sequence joins TRBV7-3 and TRBJ2-1, with no clear D. The CDR3 extends over 15 amino acids. Trimming cost V 6 bases and J 0 bases, with 12 bases left between them. Germline V lookup: CDR1 SGHTA, CDR2 FQGTGA. CDR3 protein: CASSPTRSSYNEQFF. CDR3 DNA sequence: TGTGCCAGCAGTCCGACTCGTAGCTCCTACAATGAGCAGTTCTTC.

This clone came up once. The chain recombines TRBV9 with TRBJ2-1; 10 bases agree with TRBD1. Per germline, CDR1 SGDLS and CDR2 YYNGEE. J lost 6 bases, V lost 5 bases, and 8 bases had no gene match. The CDR3 has 15 amino acids. The CDR3 coding sequence is TGTGCCAGCAGTCACCGGGACAGGGGAGTCAATGAGCAGTTCTTC. Protein: CASSHRDRGVNEQFF.

In this sample, this clone turned up a few times. V gene TRBV4-3 combines with J gene TRBJ2-2; the D gene is possibly TRBD1 (6 bases). Trimming removed 0 bases from V and 6 bases from J, with 11 bases in between. The CDR3 is made up of 15 amino acids. CDR1 is LGHNA and CDR2 is YSLEER in the germline V gene. CDR3 DNA sequence: TGCGCCAGCAGCCAAGAATCCGGACAGTCCGGGGAGCTGTTTTTT. Protein product: CASSQESGQSGELFF.

The V gene is TRBV10-3, the J gene TRBJ2-7; D tentatively reads TRBD1 or TRBD2 (5 bases each). This CDR3 region has 15 residues. Germline V gene lookup returns CDR1 ENHRY and CDR2 SYGVKD. V shed 7 bases and J shed 2 bases, with 18 bases lying between them. The chain's CDR3 is CAIKRSGQDTYEQYF. The CDR3 coding sequence is TGTGCCATCAAAAGGTCGGGGCAGGATACCTACGAGCAGTACTTC.

The chain links TRBV19 to TRBJ2-1, with D possibly matching TRBD2 (5 bases). Germline assignment: CDR1 LNHDA and CDR2 SQIVND (reference sequence). The CDR3 consists of 13 residues. Trimming shortened V by 4 bases and J by 5 bases, and 9 bases separated the two germline ends. The DNA for the CDR3 is TGTGCCAGTAGTACTGGACTTAACAATGAGCAGTTCTTC. It encodes CASSTGLNNEQFF.

The chain employs TRBV5-1 and TRBJ1-4; TRBD1 aligns across 8 bases. The CDR3 length is 17 residues. Germline trimming cut 2 bases from V and 8 bases from J; bases unmatched to any gene: 14. From germline, CDR1 is SGHRS and CDR2 YFSETQ. The DNA for the CDR3 is TGCGCCAGCAGCTTAGGGACAGGCCTTCCCCTTGGCGAAAAACTGTTTTTT. The encoded protein is CASSLGTGLPLGEKLFF.

CDR3 residues: CASSSADRGKGEQYF. The CDR3 DNA sequence: TGCGCCAGCAGCTCGGCCGACAGGGGGAAGGGCGAGCAGTACTTC. J is TRBJ2-7 and V is TRBV5-1; TRBD1 matches 9 bases. The CDR3 runs to 15 residues. In germline, CDR1 is SGHRS, CDR2 YFSETQ. Trimming cost V 3 bases and J 6 bases; bases outside gene matches: 10.

The chain carries TRBV5-4 and TRBJ2-6; D not certain. Germline CDR1 and CDR2: SGHNT and YYREEE (reference sequence). V was shortened by 0 bases and J by 0 bases, with 7 bases between the two germline ends. This CDR3 is built from 16 residues. The CDR3 region is CASSLVVASGANVLTF. The CDR3 bases are TGTGCCAGCAGCTTGGTTGTGGCCTCTGGGGCCAACGTCCTGACTTTC.